A selection of T cell receptor beta chains follows, all from one sample in a study of a mutant IDH1 vaccine in newly diagnosed glioma. No antigens are known for them. The protocol was immunoSEQ multiplex PCR, while the TCRdb copy is restricted to in-frame clones and leaves out a portion. This table holds approximately 50,000 clones, around 80% found once. The sequencing here drew on PBMCs, taken from a glioma patient whose treatment included an IDH1 peptide vaccine. These receptors came from a man between 35 and 55 years old with glioma. CDR3s leave out the opening cysteine and the closing phenylalanine or tryptophan.

CDR3,V,J,length
ASRFDRATEAF,TRBV7-2,TRBJ1-1,11
ASSRPGGGGNTIY,TRBV28,TRBJ1-3,13
ASSLAGGLTEAF,TRBV5-1,TRBJ1-1,12
ASSITSGRPDTQY,TRBV11-2,TRBJ2-3,13
ASSFLAGVYDEQF,TRBV11-2,TRBJ2-1,13
ASSEPQGAGELF,TRBV25-1,TRBJ2-2,12
ASSPGQGTAHTEAF,TRBV13,TRBJ1-1,14
ASSGGLADSYNEQF,TRBV19,TRBJ2-1,14
ASSLGAVSGNTIY,TRBV5-8,TRBJ1-3,13
ASSLGRGPYNSPLH,TRBV5-8,TRBJ1-6,14
ASSPPTGPSGELF,TRBV18,TRBJ2-2,13
AILVLTGYTEAF,TRBV6-5,TRBJ1-1,12
ASSLRGAGSGANVLT,TRBV5-1,TRBJ2-6,15
ASSSLQGIHGYT,TRBV5-8,TRBJ1-2,12
ASSLGLAGRNEQF,TRBV7-6,TRBJ2-1,13
ASSPTGGTGNTIY,TRBV5-6,TRBJ1-3,13
AWSSGFRNTIY,TRBV30,TRBJ1-3,11
ASSLSPGTGELF,TRBV27,TRBJ2-2,12
ASRLDTNTEAF,TRBV6-5,TRBJ1-1,11